This entry features one T cell receptor beta chain sequence. Antigen specificity is unknown. Produced via immunoSEQ multiplex PCR; TCRdb's table is partial and in-frame only. There are roughly 99,000 clones in the sample; roughly 90% occur only once, and around 0.73% lies in the top ten. This specimen comes from a study of graft-versus-host responses after intestinal transplantation. Study-wide points: Detected in recipient marrow were GvH clones, some of which were first observed in ileum or blood.

The sequence derives from a human donor who was the organ donor for an intestinal transplant. Specimen: unstimulated CD4+ T cells sorted from spleen or lymph node cells, collected before transplant.

CDR3 DNA sequence: TGTGCCAGCAGAGGAGCCGCAACTCTGGACTATGGCTACACCTTC. It is translated as CASRGAATLDYGYTF. The chain couples TRBV6-1 to TRBJ1-2; D not certain. Germline CDR1 MNHNS, CDR2 SASEGT. V was trimmed by 6 bases and J by 3 bases, leaving 17 bases between them. The CDR3 extends over 15 amino acids.